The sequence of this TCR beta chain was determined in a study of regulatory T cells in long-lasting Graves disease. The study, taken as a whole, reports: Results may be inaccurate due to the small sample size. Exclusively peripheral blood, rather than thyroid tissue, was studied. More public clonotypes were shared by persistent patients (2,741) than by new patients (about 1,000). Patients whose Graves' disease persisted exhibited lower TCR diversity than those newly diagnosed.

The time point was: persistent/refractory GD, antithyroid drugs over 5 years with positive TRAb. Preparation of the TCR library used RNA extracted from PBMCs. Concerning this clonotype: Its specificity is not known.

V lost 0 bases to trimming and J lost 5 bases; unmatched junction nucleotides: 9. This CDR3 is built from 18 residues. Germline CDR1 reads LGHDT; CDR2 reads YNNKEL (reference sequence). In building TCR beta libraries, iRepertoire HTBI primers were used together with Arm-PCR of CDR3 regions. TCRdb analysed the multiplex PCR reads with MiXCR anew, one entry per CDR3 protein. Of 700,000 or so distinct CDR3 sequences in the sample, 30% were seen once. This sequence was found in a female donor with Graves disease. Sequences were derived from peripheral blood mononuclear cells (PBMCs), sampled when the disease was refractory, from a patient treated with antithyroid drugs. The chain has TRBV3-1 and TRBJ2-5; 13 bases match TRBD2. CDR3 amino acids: CASSQDYRTSGSGETQYF. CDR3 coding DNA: TGTGCCAGCAGCCAAGATTACCGGACTAGCGGGAGTGGGGAGACCCAGTACTTC.